This TCR beta chain was observed in a study of blood T cell repertoires in COVID-19. Study-level background: Spain, Italy and the United States supplied samples that represented acute and convalescent COVID-19. PBMCs, B-cell-depleted T cells, or T cells provided the cDNA or gDNA that made up the material.

The CDR3 loop spans 16 amino acids. Germline V lookup: CDR1 MNHEY, CDR2 SVGAGI. The trim removed 4 bases at V and 3 bases at J, leaving 5 bases unmatched. In the study's own analysis: Nucleated cell counts were estimated from reference gene primer amplification. The data were produced by immunoSEQ multiplex PCR, yet TCRdb's version contains in-frame clones alone and is incomplete. V and J calls plus clone size are reproduced from that table; the DNA served to infer D and trimming. This table holds 150,000 to 200,000 clones, 70% to 80% found once. This clone was detected only a few times. The clonotype comes from a man between 60 and 75 years old with acute or convalescent COVID-19. The gene calls are TRBV6-5 and TRBJ2-2, with 10 bases matching TRBD2. Sequenced: peripheral blood. The CDR3 loop is CASSFLAGGYTGELFF. CDR3 bases: TGTGCCAGCAGTTTCTTAGCGGGGGGATACACCGGGGAGCTGTTTTTT.